This TCR beta chain was sequenced for a study of blood T cell repertoires in COVID-19. The J segment lost 4 bases and the V segment lost 6 bases, leaving 12 bases of the junction unmatched. This CDR3 spans 16 amino acids. Germline V gene data show CDR1 as KGHSH and CDR2 as LQKENI. Assay: immunoSEQ multiplex PCR; the TCRdb copy retains only in-frame clones and omits some. The sample lists a few hundred thousand clones, around four fifths occurring once. This clone has just one count. This clonotype originated in a man in his fifties or sixties with acute or convalescent COVID-19. This chain uses TRBV18 with TRBJ1-3, with 7 nucleotides matching TRBD1. Sequences were obtained from peripheral blood. CDR3 loop: CASSRQGGLAGNTIYF. As DNA, the CDR3 is TGTGCCAGCTCGCGACAGGGAGGCCTGGCCGGAAACACCATATATTTT. The full variable domain, in which reference TRBV18 and TRBJ1-3 provide the parts outside the CDR3, is NAGVMQNPRHLVRRRGQEARLRCSPMKGHSHVYWYRQLPEEGLKFMVYLQKENIIDESGMPKERFSAEFPKEGPSILRIQQVVRGDSAAYFCASSRQGGLAGNTIYFGEGSWLTVV.